A single T cell receptor beta chain is shown here with its context. Its antigen is as yet unknown. This sample was included in a study of cytomegalovirus exposure and HLA in healthy donors. Study conclusions and caveats: The TCR clusters that emerged in the first cohort tended, a later analysis found, to co-occur in the approximately 110 validation repertoires. Specificity of three CMV-associated chains for CMV antigens was verified in vitro.

Data came from immunoSEQ multiplex PCR; TCRdb stores just in-frame clones and leaves some out. The sample has approximately 260,000 clones, just over 85% seen once. The V and J ends lost 5 bases and 2 bases respectively, with 13 bases between them. The CDR3 contains 14 residues. Per the germline V gene, CDR1 is MDHEN and CDR2 is SYDVKM. This sequence was found in a woman under 30 in good health and CMV-seronegative. Material: PBMCs. V is TRBV28 and J is TRBJ2-7; TRBD1 might be the D (6 bases). CDR3 nucleotides: TGTGCCAGCAGTCAGGGTGGGGACACCTACGAGCAGTACTTC. Its protein product is CASSQGGDTYEQYF. Full variable domain (remainder filled in from reference TRBV28 and TRBJ2-7): DVKVTQSSRYLVKRTGEKVFLECVQDMDHENMFWYRQDPGLGLRLIYFSYDVKMKEKGDIPEGYSVSREKKERFSLILESASTNQTSMYLCASSQGGDTYEQYFGPGTRLTVT.